This TCR beta chain stems from a study of T cells in Graves' hyperthyroidism and ophthalmopathy (dated by TCRdb to between 2017 and 2020). Background on the whole study: Peripheral blood was collected at initial diagnosis, before any treatment. To identify distinguishing TCR V-J signatures, a discovery cohort of 90 to 100 patients was used, comprising roughly 45 with Graves' ophthalmopathy and 57 with stable Graves' hyperthyroidism. Prospective prediction of ophthalmopathy was tested in an independent validation cohort consisting of some 18 hyperthyroidism patients and some 15 patients who later progressed to ophthalmopathy. The approximately 90 discovery patients were divided at random into training and test sets in a 7:3 ratio. The study also compared thyroid tissue and blood T-cell repertoires from 5 to 7 Graves' hyperthyroidism patients. Following sampling, methimazole starting at 30 mg daily was given to hyperthyroidism patients, and high-dose intravenous methylprednisolone was given to ophthalmopathy patients. The paper describes TCR Vbeta CDR3 sequencing of around 130 peripheral blood samples, made up of 43 ophthalmopathy patients, some 76 hyperthyroidism patients and 17 progressor patients.

Ophthalmopathy patients had moderately to severely active disease, with a Clinical Activity Score of 3 or more, a NOSPECS grade of 4 or more, and a disease duration of less than 3 months. Exclusion was applied to patients with uncontrolled infections, other autoimmune diseases, pregnancy or lactation. Diagnoses were based on clinical symptoms, serum thyroxine and TRAb, thyroid ultrasound and orbital computed tomography. Ficoll-Paque density gradient centrifugation was used to isolate PBMCs from around 10 ml of fresh peripheral blood. Total RNA was extracted using Trizol reagent, and RNA quality was assessed on an Agilent 2100 Bioanalyzer. Results the study describes overall, beyond this receptor: Most expanded thyroid clonotypes (frequency above 0.001) were also detected in blood, suggesting blood repertoires may reflect thyroid immune responses. During validation, the model predicted progression to ophthalmopathy a median of roughly six months ahead of onset, with 60% to 71% sensitivity and about 72% specificity. A 13 V-J signature model separated ophthalmopathy from stable hyperthyroidism, with about 90% sensitivity and 81.08% specificity in cross-validation and 80%/75% in testing. No statistical method was used to fix the sample size in advance, and group allocation was not hidden from the investigators.

Relative to germline, V is 0 bases shorter and J is 5 bases shorter, with 13 bases between their ends. CDR1 and CDR2 are drawn from the germline V gene: SGDLS, YYNGEE. The CDR3 has 15 amino acids, counting the end cysteine and phenylalanine. The sequence is cut down to CDR3 DNA, 45 bases in frame from base 1. TCR beta CDR3 regions were amplified from RNA transcripts. The first round of RT-PCR for the TCR CDR3 was performed with the HTBI primer set and the Qiagen OneStep RT-PCR kit. Libraries were constructed in a second round of multiplex PCR, after which size selection and purification were performed. Paired-end sequencing of the libraries was performed with 100 bp reads on an Illumina HiSeq2000. The source study handled its data this way. SOAPnuke was used to process the raw data, with reads discarded if the reads contained adapters or uncalled bases, had a mean Phred below 15, or lacked an exact constant-primer or identifier match. COPE v1.2.5 was used to merge the high-quality paired reads, and each unique nucleotide sequence was defined as a clonotype. MiTCR v1.1 was used to align clonotypes to the IMGT TRBV, TRBD and TRBJ reference segments. Only V-J combinations with frequency above 0.0001, covering 99% to 99.2% of repertoires, were analysed. The TCS score was defined as F50 (clonal expansion) divided by E x V (chaos), with BLOSUM62-based TCRdist calculated between CDR3 peptides within each V-J. Welch's t-statistics and random forest reduced approximately 520 V-J features to 10 to 15, which were used in a naive Bayes classifier (R e1071). TCRdb reprocessing: public reads trimmed at Q25 with fastp, clones called with MiXCR, in-frame beta chains kept. Rows are combined by CDR3 protein, so each entry shows the most common genes and DNA. These V and J calls originate from TCRdb's pipeline instead of the authors' own analysis. In all, the sample holds more than 450,000 distinct CDR3 sequences, and 15% to 20% of those were seen once. 40% to 50% of the sample belongs to the ten largest clones.

In regard to this clonotype: The target of this receptor is not known. Base qualities were left out, and no much larger clone turns up one base away.

Sequencing was performed on blood. This clonotype originated in a man aged 35 to 55 with Graves' ophthalmopathy. The V gene is TRBV9 and the J gene is TRBJ2-3; no D gene call is confident. This receptor has the CDR3 CASSVAPGRKDTQYF. DNA sequence: TGTGCCAGCAGCGTAGCTCCCGGACGGAAAGATACGCAGTATTTT.